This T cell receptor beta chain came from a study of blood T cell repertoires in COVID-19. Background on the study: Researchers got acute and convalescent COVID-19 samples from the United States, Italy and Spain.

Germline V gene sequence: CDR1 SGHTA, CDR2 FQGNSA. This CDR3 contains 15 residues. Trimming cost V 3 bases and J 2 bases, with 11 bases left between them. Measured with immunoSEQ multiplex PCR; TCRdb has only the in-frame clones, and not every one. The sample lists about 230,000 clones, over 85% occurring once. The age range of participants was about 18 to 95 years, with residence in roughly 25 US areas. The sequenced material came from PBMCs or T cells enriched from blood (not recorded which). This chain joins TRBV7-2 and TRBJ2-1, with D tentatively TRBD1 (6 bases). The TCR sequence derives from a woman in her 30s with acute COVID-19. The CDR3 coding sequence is TGTACCAGCAGCTTGAGGGGGATCACCTACAATGAGCAGTTCTTC. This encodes CTSSLRGITYNEQFF.